This is a list of T cell receptor beta chains from one sample in a study of cytomegalovirus exposure and HLA in healthy donors. TCRdb's copy holds only in-frame clones and misses some; the assay was immunoSEQ multiplex PCR. The profile shows fewer than 130,000 clones, approximately 90% of them singletons. Sequencing was done on a sample of PBMCs. The receptors were gathered from a young woman in good health and CMV-seropositive. Both conserved end residues are part of each CDR3. Fields, in order: V gene, D gene, clone size, J gene, CDR3 protein, CDR3 DNA. The D gene is left open where the match is weak. Expanded clones are given a class, and other clones once, few, many or no size at all.

>TRBV4-2|-|-|TRBJ1-1
CASSYEEGDTEAFF
TGTGCCAGCAGTTATGAGGAGGGCGACACTGAAGCTTTCTTT
>TRBV5-4|TRBD2|-|TRBJ2-3
CASSLAGRGGADTQYF
TGTGCCAGCAGCTTGGCCGGGCGGGGGGGCGCAGATACGCAGTATTTT
>TRBV30|-|-|TRBJ1-1
CAGGGRVDTEAFF
TGTGCCGGGGGCGGCAGGGTTGACACTGAAGCTTTCTTT
>TRBV6-1|TRBD1|once|TRBJ2-7
CASSESRGPTLAYEQYF
TGTGCCAGCAGTGAAAGCAGGGGGCCGACCTTAGCTTACGAGCAGTACTTC
>TRBV19|TRBD2|-|TRBJ2-1
CASSLTSGSPNEQFF
TGTGCCAGTAGTTTGACTAGCGGTTCCCCCAATGAGCAGTTCTTC
>TRBV21-1|-|-|TRBJ2-7
CASTPGQVNYEQYF
TGTGCCAGCACCCCGGGACAGGTAAACTACGAGCAGTACTTC
>TRBV30|TRBD2|-|TRBJ2-1
CAWSAVAGVYEQFF
TGTGCCTGGAGTGCGGTAGCGGGAGTTTATGAGCAGTTCTTC
>TRBV7-7|-|once|TRBJ2-5
CASSLGGTLQETQYF
TGTGCCAGCAGCTTAGGGGGGACACTTCAAGAGACCCAGTACTTC
>TRBV15|-|-|TRBJ1-1
CATSRGGGTEAFF
TGTGCCACCAGCAGAGGAGGGGGCACTGAAGCTTTCTTT
>TRBV2|TRBD1|once|TRBJ2-7
CASSLPGQYEQYF
TGTGCCAGCAGTCTTCCGGGACAGTACGAGCAGTACTTC
>TRBV6-5|TRBD1|-|TRBJ1-1
CASSRGTGNTEAFF
TGTGCCAGCAGCCGCGGGACAGGGAACACTGAAGCTTTCTTT
>TRBV2|TRBD1|-|TRBJ2-7
CASQGQGAAGRPGEQYF
TGTGCCAGCCAGGGACAGGGGGCAGCGGGACGACCAGGCGAGCAGTACTTC
>TRBV6-5|-|-|TRBJ1-1
CASSYGAGAEAFF
TGTGCCAGCAGTTACGGGGCAGGGGCTGAAGCTTTCTTT
>TRBV10-3|-|-|TRBJ2-2
CAISGIQGVDTGELFF
TGTGCCATCAGTGGCATACAGGGAGTTGATACCGGGGAGCTGTTTTTT
>TRBV6-4|-|once|TRBJ2-2
CASSLQGGTGELFF
TGTGCCAGCAGTCTCCAGGGAGGCACCGGGGAGCTGTTTTTT
>TRBV5-1|TRBD1|-|TRBJ1-1
CASSLGQGEAFF
TGCGCCAGCAGCTTAGGACAGGGTGAAGCTTTCTTT
>TRBV27|-|-|TRBJ1-1
CASSAQPGRGTEAFF
TGTGCCAGCAGCGCACAGCCCGGGAGGGGCACTGAAGCTTTCTTT
>TRBV19|TRBD1|-|TRBJ2-3
CASSILAGTGGYTQYF
TGTGCCAGTAGTATCCTGGCTGGGACAGGGGGATATACGCAGTATTTT
>TRBV7-2|-|-|TRBJ2-2
CASSLNNRLNTGELFF
TGTGCCAGCAGCTTAAATAACAGGCTAAACACCGGGGAGCTGTTTTTT
>TRBV2|TRBD1|-|TRBJ1-5
CASSMTGGYQPQHF
TGTGCCAGCAGTATGACAGGGGGTTATCAGCCCCAGCATTTT
>TRBV2|-|-|TRBJ2-1
CASMYLLSNEQFF
TGTGCCAGCATGTATTTGTTATCCAATGAGCAGTTCTTC
>TRBV5-6|-|-|TRBJ2-5
CASSLLDGETQYF
TGTGCCAGCAGCTTGCTAGACGGTGAGACCCAGTACTTC
>TRBV2|TRBD1|-|TRBJ1-3
CASSRDRKSVGNTIYF
TGTGCCAGCAGTCGGGACAGGAAAAGCGTTGGAAACACCATATATTTT
>TRBV7-9|TRBD1|-|TRBJ2-1
CASSQRQGDEQFF
TGTGCCAGCAGCCAACGACAGGGCGATGAGCAGTTCTTC
>TRBV6-1|TRBD1|-|TRBJ1-1
CASNRRDRNTEAFF
TGTGCCAGCAACCGCCGGGACAGGAACACTGAAGCTTTCTTT
>TRBV29-1|-|-|TRBJ2-7
CSVGRGGGEQYF
TGCAGCGTTGGAAGGGGAGGTGGCGAGCAGTACTTC
>TRBV4-1|TRBD1|-|TRBJ1-5
CASSQGGQVYSNQPQHF
TGCGCCAGCAGCCAAGGTGGACAGGTTTATAGCAATCAGCCCCAGCATTTT
>TRBV7-9|TRBD1|-|TRBJ2-1
CASSRTGGSYNEQFF
TGTGCCAGCAGCCGAACAGGGGGCAGTTACAATGAGCAGTTCTTC
>TRBV19|-|-|TRBJ2-2
CASSLGISGLNTGELFF
TGTGCCAGTAGTCTGGGGATATCGGGATTGAACACCGGGGAGCTGTTTTTT
>TRBV5-6|-|-|TRBJ1-1
CASSFMSSAEAFF
TGTGCCAGCAGCTTTATGTCCTCCGCTGAAGCTTTCTTT
>TRBV5-1|-|-|TRBJ2-5
CASSTGTKEETQYF
TGCGCCAGCTCCACCGGGACAAAAGAAGAGACCCAGTACTTC
>TRBV6-6|TRBD1|-|TRBJ2-3
CASSGWDRATDTQYF
TGTGCCAGCAGTGGGTGGGACAGGGCCACAGATACGCAGTATTTT
>TRBV5-1|TRBD1|-|TRBJ2-7
CASSLVRGNGHYEQYF
TGCGCCAGCAGCTTGGTCAGGGGGAACGGGCACTACGAGCAGTACTTC
>TRBV18|TRBD1|once|TRBJ1-3
CASSPDRAGNTIYF
TGTGCCAGCTCGCCCGACAGGGCTGGAAACACCATATATTTT
>TRBV2|-|-|TRBJ2-2
CASSENGATGELFF
TGTGCCAGTTCCGAGAATGGGGCCACCGGGGAGCTGTTTTTT
>TRBV28|-|-|TRBJ1-4
CASRRMSPKLFF
TGTGCCAGCAGACGTATGAGCCCTAAACTGTTTTTT
>TRBV27|TRBD1|once|TRBJ2-2
CASSGNRGVGGELFF
TGTGCCAGCAGTGGTAACAGGGGAGTAGGCGGGGAGCTGTTTTTT
>TRBV14|-|-|TRBJ2-7
CASSQEGWTATYEQYF
TGTGCCAGCAGCCAAGAAGGATGGACAGCCACCTACGAGCAGTACTTC
>TRBV6-4|TRBD2|many|TRBJ2-1
CASSPRGGEGAEQFF
TGTGCCAGCAGCCCCCGGGGCGGGGAGGGTGCTGAGCAGTTCTTC
>TRBV10-3|TRBD2|-|TRBJ2-5
CAISERGSGRRGTGTQYF
TGTGCCATCAGTGAGAGAGGGAGCGGGAGAAGGGGTACGGGGACCCAGTACTTC
>TRBV15|TRBD1|-|TRBJ1-2
CATSKFRDSYGYTF
TGTGCCACCAGCAAATTCCGGGACAGCTATGGCTACACCTTC
>TRBV5-6|TRBD1|-|TRBJ1-1
CASSGDRGGIPEAFF
TGTGCCAGCAGCGGGGACAGGGGCGGGATCCCTGAAGCTTTCTTT
>TRBV9|-|-|TRBJ2-3
CASSVGGWATDTQYF
TGTGCCAGCAGCGTAGGAGGGTGGGCAACAGATACGCAGTATTTT
>TRBV18|TRBD1|-|TRBJ1-2
CASSKDRGLYGYTF
TGTGCCAGCTCAAAGGACAGGGGCCTCTATGGCTACACCTTC
>TRBV9|-|few|TRBJ2-3
CASSVLEDTQYF
TGTGCCAGCAGCGTATTAGAGGATACGCAGTATTTT
>TRBV4-2|TRBD2|-|TRBJ2-3
CASSQDSGRMEDTQYF
TGTGCCAGCAGCCAAGACAGCGGGAGGATGGAAGATACGCAGTATTTT
>TRBV30|-|once|TRBJ1-2
CALGGLRYTF
TGTGCCCTGGGAGGGTTGCGCTACACCTTC
>TRBV4-2|-|-|TRBJ1-6
CASSQPTGNSPLHF
TGTGCCAGCAGCCAGCCCACAGGGAACTCACCCCTCCACTTT